This TCR beta chain was recorded in a study of T cell repertoires in cytomegalovirus infection. Background on the study: Shared public TCR beta signatures pointed to both CMV infection and a matching HLA type. General study points: Cumulative frequency of public TCR beta families picked out carriers of CMV plus the relevant HLA.

This clonotype came up a few times. Its antigen is unknown. TCRdb processed the reads anew with MiXCR; each CDR3 protein has one entry. The sample comprises about 600,000 distinct CDR3 sequences, 24% of which are singletons, and 6.5% to 10% rests with the top ten. The CDR3 totals 15 residues. Germline-derived CDR1 and CDR2 are MNHEY and SVGEGT. V shed 5 bases and J 8 bases; nucleotides not matched to a gene: 10. The TCR was taken from a human donor in good health (CMV status not recorded). Some clones in this sample may be carry-over from other donors' samples. The sequencing sample was made of CD8+ T cells from PBMCs. The genes are TRBV6-2 or TRBV6-3 and TRBJ2-1; 9 bases fit TRBD1. This CDR3 reads CASSLWTGENHEQFF. CDR3 nucleotide sequence: TGTGCCAGCAGTCTGTGGACAGGGGAGAATCATGAGCAGTTCTTC.